This T cell receptor beta chain was found in a study of CD8 T cells in Susac syndrome. An amount of RNA that ranged from about 0.45 to 1 ug was reverse transcribed with random hexamers. TCRdb processed the immunoSEQ multiplex PCR reads anew with MiXCR; each CDR3 protein has one entry. The table lists fewer than 100,000 distinct CDR3 sequences, about 91% of them singletons, with around 0.49% in the top ten. This CDR3 contains 15 residues. After removal of 6 bases from V and 9 bases from J, the junction contained 9 bases not matched to a gene. Germline CDR1 MNHEY, CDR2 SVGEGT. The V and J genes are TRBV6-2 or TRBV6-3 and TRBJ2-1; 12 nucleotides line up with TRBD2. The sequenced material came from CD8+ T cells from PBMCs. The sequence derives from a human donor with multiple sclerosis. DNA for the CDR3: TGTGCCAGCAGAAGGCTAGCGGGAGGGCGTCGTGAGCAGTTCTTC. Encoded protein: CASRRLAGGRREQFF.